This TCR beta chain was identified during a study of blood T cells in healthy people across ages. The study, taken as a whole, reports: Higher diversity and more naive CD4+ cells were features of long-lived donors, compared to aged donors. A roughly linear fall in TCR beta diversity per million T cells was seen with increasing age. Investigators treated diversity estimates from one million T cells as underestimates.

CDR1 and CDR2 (germline): LGHDT, YNNKEL (reference sequence). V shed 5 bases and J shed 2 bases, with 15 bases lying between them. This CDR3 is built from 15 residues. As concerns this clonotype: The antigen is undetermined.

In terms of origin and age, donors were healthy Caucasian individuals from Russia aged roughly 6 to 100. A second PCR of 7 to 11 cycles used a sample-barcoded 5' primer and a J-beta primer mix. TCRdb re-derived calls from the 5' RACE reads in MiXCR, one entry per CDR3 protein. The profile shows about 1.8 million distinct CDR3 sequences, about 50% of them singletons. Sample: blood. This TCR came from a woman between 40 and 50 years old in good health. This rearrangement joins TRBV3-1 to TRBJ1-1, with TRBD1 as a possible D gene (5 bases). The CDR3 loop is CASSIPGRHNTEAFF. Here the CDR3 DNA reads TGTGCCAGCAGCATTCCGGGACGGCATAACACTGAAGCTTTCTTT.